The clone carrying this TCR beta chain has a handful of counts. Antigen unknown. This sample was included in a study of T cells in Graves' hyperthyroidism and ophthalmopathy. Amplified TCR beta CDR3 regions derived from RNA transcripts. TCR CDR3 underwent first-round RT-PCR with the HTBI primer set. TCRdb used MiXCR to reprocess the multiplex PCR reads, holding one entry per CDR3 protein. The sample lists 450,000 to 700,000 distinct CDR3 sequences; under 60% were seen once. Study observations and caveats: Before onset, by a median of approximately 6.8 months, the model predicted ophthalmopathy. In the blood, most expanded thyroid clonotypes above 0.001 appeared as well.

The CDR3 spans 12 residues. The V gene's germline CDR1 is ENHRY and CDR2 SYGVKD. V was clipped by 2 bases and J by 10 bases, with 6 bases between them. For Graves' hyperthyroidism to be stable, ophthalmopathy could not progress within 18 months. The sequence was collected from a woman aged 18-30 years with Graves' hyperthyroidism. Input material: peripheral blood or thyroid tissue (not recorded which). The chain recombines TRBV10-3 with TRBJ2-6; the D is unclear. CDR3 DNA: TGTGCCATCAGTGAGGGGGTAAACGTCCTGACTTTC. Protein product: CAISEGVNVLTF.